These 26 T cell receptor beta chains were all obtained from the same sample, sequenced in a study of shared clonotypes between healthy human individuals. Repertoires were generated with immunoSEQ multiplex PCR, while TCRdb's copy carries only in-frame clones and drops some. Counted here are around 1.5 million clones, under 99% occurring once; the ten biggest clones make up roughly 0.45%. The sequencing sample was made of naive CD4+ T cells sorted from blood. Documented subset: CD45RA+ positively selected. The receptors derive from a man aged 25-45 years in good health.

The chain is built from TRBV4-2 and TRBJ1-4; tentatively, D is TRBD1 (6 bases). The germline V gene encodes CDR1 LGHNA and CDR2 YNFKEQ. The CDR3 is 14 residues long. Trimming removed 2 bases at V and 7 bases at J, with 11 bases between. The CDR3 DNA reads as TGTGCCAGCAGCCAACCGACAGGTCCTGAAAAACTGTTTTTT. Residues: CASSQPTGPEKLFF.

A remark on this clone: The same CDR3 is also encoded by other DNA sequences in this sample. J is TRBJ2-7 and V is TRBV20-1; unclear D gene. The CDR3 is 11 residues long. In germline, CDR1 is DFQATT, CDR2 SNEGSKA (reference sequence). Trimming left V 0 bases short and J 9 bases short, with 9 bases between. CDR3 amino acids: CSARDRLGQYF. The CDR3 nucleotides read TGCAGTGCTAGAGATCGCCTGGGGCAGTACTTC.

This chain uses TRBV27 with TRBJ1-2, with D perhaps TRBD1 (5 bases). Germline CDR1 MNHEY, CDR2 SMNVEV (reference sequence). The CDR3 has 14 amino acids. V was shortened by 4 bases and J by 7 bases, with 16 bases between the two germline ends. CDR3 sequence: CASSSSRDSVGYTF. The CDR3 region has the DNA TGTGCCAGCAGTTCCTCCCGCGACAGTGTTGGCTACACCTTC.

About this clone itself: Germline is not matched at one junction end, which may reflect a read error. The chain carries TRBV11-2 and TRBJ1-2; the match to TRBD1 covers 7 bases. This CDR3 contains 14 residues. The germline CDR1 and CDR2 sequences are SGHAT and FQNNGV. The CDR3 DNA reads as TGTGCCAGCACCTTAGGGACAGATAACTATGGCTACACCTTC. Residues: CASTLGTDNYGYTF.

V gene TRBV10-3 combines with J gene TRBJ1-1; D is possibly TRBD1 (5 bases). Trimming removed 0 bases from V and 4 bases from J, with 12 bases in between. CDR3 length: 15 residues. The germline V gene has CDR1 ENHRY and CDR2 SYGVKD. The CDR3 reads CAISESGFGGTEAFF. The CDR3 nucleotides are TGTGCCATCAGTGAGTCTGGGTTTGGGGGCACTGAAGCTTTCTTT.

Only one count was recorded for this clone. This chain links TRBV29-1 with TRBJ2-2; TRBD1 might be the D (5 bases). The V gene's germline CDR1 is SQVTM and CDR2 ANQGSEA. The CDR3 covers 14 residues. Trimming removed 4 bases at V and 1 base at J, with 10 bases between. The CDR3 nucleotides are TGCAGCGTTGTGGCGGACATGAACACCGGGGAGCTGTTTTTT. Its translation: CSVVADMNTGELFF.

In its sample, this clone was seen once. V is TRBV5-4 and J is TRBJ2-3, with D uncertain. There are 15 residues in the CDR3. Trimming removed 0 bases from V and 0 bases from J, with 8 bases in between. Germline V gene lookup returns CDR1 SGHNT and CDR2 YYREEE (reference sequence). CDR3 bases: TGTGCCAGCAGCTTGGGGGCATCTAGCACAGATACGCAGTATTTT. Protein sequence: CASSLGASSTDTQYF.

The rearrangement joins TRBV4-3 to TRBJ1-5, with D perhaps TRBD1 (6 bases). Germline V gives CDR1 LGHNA, CDR2 YSLEER. The CDR3 covers 15 residues. The ends were cut back, 0 bases at V and 5 bases at J, with 11 bases in the middle. The CDR3 DNA reads TGCGCCAGCAGCCAAGAACAGGGACTCGATCAGCCCCAGCATTTT. Encoded protein: CASSQEQGLDQPQHF.

The J gene is TRBJ2-7, the V gene TRBV28, with D perhaps matching TRBD2 (6 bases). Germline V gives CDR1 MDHEN, CDR2 SYDVKM. The CDR3 runs to 17 residues. The germline V and J ends were trimmed by 3 bases and 3 bases, with 21 bases remaining between them. CDR3: CASSFVIRGSRNYEQYF. The CDR3 DNA follows: TGTGCCAGCAGTTTTGTGATCCGGGGGAGTAGGAACTACGAGCAGTACTTC.

J is TRBJ1-1 and V is TRBV27; maybe TRBD1 (5 bases). Germline V gene sequence: CDR1 MNHEY, CDR2 SMNVEV (reference sequence). The CDR3 has 13 amino acids. Trimming took off 5 bases at V and 5 bases at J, with 12 bases between the two ends. Written as DNA, the CDR3 is TGTGCCAGCAGTAAGAACAGGCGGACTGAAGCTTTCTTT. Translation: CASSKNRRTEAFF.

This sequence joins TRBV7-2 and TRBJ2-1; D gene uncertain. Germline V lookup: CDR1 SGHTA, CDR2 FQGNSA. The CDR3 covers 15 residues. The germline V and J ends were trimmed by 4 bases and 6 bases, with 16 bases remaining between them. The CDR3 reads CASSSHPRVSNEQFF. For the CDR3, the DNA is TGTGCCAGCAGCTCCCACCCCCGGGTAAGCAATGAGCAGTTCTTC.

DNA of the CDR3: TGTGCCAGCAGCTTGACACAGGGGCCGATGAACACTGAAGCTTTCTTT. Translated: CASSLTQGPMNTEAFF. V usage is TRBV7-8 and J usage is TRBJ1-1; 7 nucleotides line up with TRBD1. CDR3 length: 16 residues. J gave up 0 bases and V 3 bases, and 7 bases lay outside the gene matches. Germline V gives CDR1 SGHVS, CDR2 FQNEAQ.

In the case of this clone: Other DNA sequences in the sample encode the same CDR3. The chain uses TRBV9 and TRBJ2-2; D is perhaps TRBD2 (5 bases). Trimming removed 0 bases from V and 6 bases from J, with 9 bases in between. The CDR3 length is 14 residues. In germline, CDR1 is SGDLS, CDR2 YYNGEE. CDR3 sequence (DNA): TGTGCCAGCAGCGTAGGTGCGGGTGCCGGGGAGCTGTTTTTT. It encodes CASSVGAGAGELFF.

The CDR3 protein is CASSPGIYEQYF. The DNA of the CDR3 is TGTGCCAGCAGCCCGGGGATTTACGAGCAGTACTTC. J is TRBJ2-7 and V is TRBV14; D might be TRBD2 (5 bases). There are 12 residues in the CDR3. Germline CDR1 and CDR2: SGHDN and FVKESK. The ends were cut back, 4 bases at V and 4 bases at J, with 8 bases in the middle.

In this sample, this clone turned up once. V is TRBV6-6 and J is TRBJ2-5; TRBD1 matches at 10 bases. V trimming: 3 bases; J trimming: 5 bases; junction bases outside the gene matches: 3. Germline V gives CDR1 MNHNY, CDR2 SVGAGI (reference sequence). This CDR3 region has 14 residues. The CDR3 DNA reads as TGTGCCAGCAGTTATCGACAGGGGGCCGAGACCCAGTACTTC. Translating it yields CASSYRQGAETQYF.

This sequence joins TRBV28 and TRBJ2-7; no clear D gene. V was pared by 6 bases and J by 0 bases, with 12 bases between. There are 14 residues in the CDR3. The germline V gene has CDR1 MDHEN and CDR2 SYDVKM. This CDR3 is CASRGGILSYEQYF. CDR3 DNA sequence: TGTGCCAGCAGGGGTGGCATCCTCTCCTACGAGCAGTACTTC.

In its sample, this clone was seen once. This chain uses TRBV7-6 with TRBJ2-5, with D perhaps given as TRBD1 or TRBD2 (5 bases each). V gave up 1 base and J gave up 5 bases, with 11 bases separating them. The CDR3 loop spans 14 amino acids. Looked up from germline, CDR1 is SGHVS and CDR2 is FNYEAQ. The CDR3 DNA follows: TGTGCCAGCAGCTTAGGGTGGGGACGGGAGACCCAGTACTTC. This sequence encodes CASSLGWGRETQYF.

This chain joins TRBV18 and TRBJ2-7; a possible D gene is TRBD2 (5 bases). Germline values: CDR1 KGHSH, CDR2 LQKENI. The CDR3 runs 14 residues. V was pared by 2 bases and J by 3 bases, with 11 bases between. The CDR3 DNA reads as TGTGCCAGCTCACCAGGGCGGGTAAACTACGAGCAGTACTTC. It is translated as CASSPGRVNYEQYF.

Remarks on this clone: Other DNA sequences in this sample translate to the same CDR3. This chain connects TRBV18 to TRBJ1-2, with D possibly matching TRBD1 (6 bases). V gave up 6 bases and J gave up 3 bases, with 11 bases separating them. Looked up from germline, CDR1 is KGHSH and CDR2 is LQKENI. CDR3 size: 13 residues. CDR3 bases: TGTGCCAGCTCCTCGGGACAAGACTATGGCTACACCTTC. It codes for CASSSGQDYGYTF.

This chain uses TRBV27 with TRBJ2-3; 8 bases align to TRBD1. CDR1 and CDR2 from the germline V gene are MNHEY and SMNVEV (reference sequence). The CDR3 is 15 residues long. Germline trimming cut 8 bases from V and 2 bases from J; bases unmatched to any gene: 9. The CDR3 sequence is CASASRGRATDTQYF. CDR3 coding DNA: TGTGCCAGCGCGTCCAGGGGGCGAGCCACAGATACGCAGTATTTT.

V and J are TRBV28 and TRBJ1-5, with 8 bases matching TRBD1. Germline CDR1 MDHEN, CDR2 SYDVKM. Trimming at V came to 6 bases and at J to 4 bases, leaving 8 bases not matched to a gene. The CDR3 contains 15 residues. CDR3 sequence: CASSHRDRRNQPQHF. Written as DNA, the CDR3 is TGTGCCAGCAGCCATCGGGACAGGAGGAATCAGCCCCAGCATTTT. The whole variable domain, filled in from reference TRBV28 and TRBJ1-5, reads DVKVTQSSRYLVKRTGEKVFLECVQDMDHENMFWYRQDPGLGLRLIYFSYDVKMKEKGDIPEGYSVSREKKERFSLILESASTNQTSMYLCASSHRDRRNQPQHFGDGTRLSIL.

A note on this clone: This sample also contains other DNA sequences that code for the same CDR3. This sequence joins TRBV28 and TRBJ2-7; D gene ambiguous. This CDR3 spans 12 amino acids. Trimming pared 4 bases from V and 2 bases from J, leaving 6 bases between. Germline V CDR1 and CDR2: MDHEN, SYDVKM. The CDR3 loop reads CASSSRTYEQYF. The CDR3 region has the DNA TGTGCCAGCAGTTCCCGGACCTACGAGCAGTACTTC.

The J gene is TRBJ2-3, the V gene TRBV29-1; D remains unclear. The CDR3 is 13 residues long. Trimming stripped 3 bases from V and 5 bases from J, with 12 bases between. Germline-derived CDR1 and CDR2 are SQVTM and ANQGSEA. The CDR3 is CSVDMRLGDTQYF. In nucleotides, the CDR3 is TGCAGCGTTGATATGAGGTTGGGAGATACGCAGTATTTT.

The J gene is TRBJ2-7, the V gene TRBV6-6, with D perhaps TRBD2 (5 bases). V shed 4 bases and J shed 7 bases, with 17 bases lying between them. Germline loops: CDR1 MNHNY, CDR2 SVGAGI (reference sequence). This CDR3 has 14 amino acids. The CDR3 loop is CASSSEAQWREQYF. Written as DNA, the CDR3 is TGTGCCAGCAGTTCAGAGGCCCAGTGGAGGGAGCAGTACTTC.

Written as DNA, the CDR3 is TGCAGTGCCGATCTCCGGGGGGAAGCTTTCTTT. Protein: CSADLRGEAFF. V and J are TRBV20-1 and TRBJ1-1; D is possibly TRBD1 (5 bases). Per germline, CDR1 DFQATT and CDR2 SNEGSKA (reference sequence). V was clipped by 6 bases and J by 8 bases, with 13 bases between them. The CDR3 contains 11 residues.

This chain's CDR3 is CASSSNTGTGGRTYEQYF. CDR3 in DNA: TGCGCCAGCAGCTCCAATACCGGGACAGGGGGAAGGACCTACGAGCAGTACTTC. This chain links TRBV5-1 with TRBJ2-7; 11 positions match TRBD1. The CDR3 has 18 residues. The ends lost 3 bases at V and 2 bases at J; junction bases unmatched: 13. From germline, CDR1 is SGHRS and CDR2 YFSETQ.